The source of this TCR beta chain is a study of blood T cells in healthy people across ages (dated by TCRdb to the mid-2010s). A note on the overall study: In model experiments, template switching captured about one uniquely barcoded TCR beta cDNA molecule for every two T cells. The study measured age-related changes in TCR beta repertoire diversity using deep sequencing normalized with unique cDNA molecular identifiers. Donors were grouped into four age groups: young (average roughly 17 years), middle-aged (around 39), aged (approximately 58) and long-lived (approximately 82). To avoid experimental bias, donors of different ages were distributed randomly across sequencing lanes. Using the same blood draw, the study looked at two additional independent replicas of 1 million unique cDNA reads for two donors, one aged 18 to 30 and the other aged 80 or older. Paper-wide results and their limitations: Compared with the aged group, the long-lived group had more naive CD4+ T cells, fewer expanded clones and increased TCR diversity, suggesting age selection. Bulk unsorted PBMC profiling prevented conclusive comparison of naive and antigen-experienced compartments. Estimates of total diversity based on one million sequenced T cells were considered lower bounds and underestimates. There was a strong correlation between observed TCR beta diversity and the percentage of naive T cells measured by flow cytometry. Observed TCR beta diversity per million T cells fell roughly linearly with age, and a significant reduction was already apparent by age around 36. The CMV infection status of donors was not known, potentially confounding age-related changes in expanded clonotypes.

Systemically healthy Caucasian individuals from Russia, 39 in total and aged about 6 to 100 years, were included as donors. Each donor gave approximately 9.3 milliliters of peripheral blood, collected into EDTA-treated Vacutainer tubes. PBMCs were isolated by Ficoll-Paque density-gradient centrifugation, with at least 7 million obtained per sample. Trizol reagent was used to extract total RNA from PBMCs, with at least 6 micrograms per sample. The percentages of naive CD45RAhigh/CD27high T cells were determined by flow cytometry on a PBMC aliquot from every donor. This clonotype has just a few counts. The clone's antigen remains unknown. Qualities for individual bases were not recorded, and no much larger clone is one base off. The germline V end is reduced by 3 bases and the J end by 2 bases; junction bases left unmatched: 4. The CDR3 sequence holds 13 residues, the cysteine and phenylalanine included. Kept here is only the CDR3 DNA, which spans 39 bases and is read in frame from base 1. CDR1 and CDR2 were assigned from the germline V gene (reference sequence) as DFQATT and SNEGSKA.

Preparation of the library involved 5' RACE. Data came from an Illumina HiSeq 2500. A second PCR of about 6 to 11 cycles was run with a J-beta primer mix and a sample-barcoded 5' primer. A unique molecular identifier was introduced onto each TCR beta cDNA molecule by a template-switch 5' adaptor carrying 12 random nucleotides. Each sample yielded at least 3 million CDR3-containing paired-end reads. All of the RNA was converted into first-strand cDNA using the Mint cDNA synthesis kit, with a TRBC-specific oligonucleotide serving as the primer. All cDNA was treated with uracil-DNA glycosylase and then went through a first 18-cycle PCR with the universal primers M1SS and BC2_uni_R. In the source study's methods: For normalization, 1 million high-quality reads, each with a distinct molecular identifier, were randomly selected from each sample. Reads sharing molecular identifiers were discarded rather than binned into consensus sequences. MiTCR, set to a Q25 quality threshold and the strictest error-elimination algorithm, was used for CDR3 identification, clonotype clustering and error correction. Lower-bound total TCR beta diversity was estimated with a nonparametric unseen species model using Euler transformation. Clones were called with MiXCR by TCRdb after fastp trimmed the public reads at Q25, and only in-frame beta chains were retained. Every entry covers one CDR3 protein and lists the most common genes and DNA from its rows. The V and J calls come from TCRdb's annotation, not from the publication. Present in this sample are about 730,000 distinct CDR3 sequences, roughly two fifths of which were seen just once. Together, the top ten hold 20% to 25% of the sample.

The sequence joins TRBV20-1 to TRBJ2-7, and TRBD1 matches 7 of the central bases. This sequence was found in a woman between 55 and 75 years old in good health. The sequenced material came from blood. The encoded CDR3 is CSARPGTAYEQYF. In nucleotide form, the sequence is TGCAGTGCTAGGCCCGGGACAGCCTACGAGCAGTACTTC.